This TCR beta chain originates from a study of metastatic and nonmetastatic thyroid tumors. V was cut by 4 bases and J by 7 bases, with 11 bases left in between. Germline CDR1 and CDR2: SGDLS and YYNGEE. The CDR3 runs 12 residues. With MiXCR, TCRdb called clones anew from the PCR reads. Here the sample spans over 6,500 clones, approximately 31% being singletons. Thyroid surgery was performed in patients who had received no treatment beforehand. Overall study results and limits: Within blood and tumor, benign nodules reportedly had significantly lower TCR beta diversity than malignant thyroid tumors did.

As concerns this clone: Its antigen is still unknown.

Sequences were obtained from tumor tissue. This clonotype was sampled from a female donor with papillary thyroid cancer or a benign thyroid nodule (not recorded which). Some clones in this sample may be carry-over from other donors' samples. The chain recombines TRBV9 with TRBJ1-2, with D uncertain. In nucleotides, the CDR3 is TGTGCCAGCAGCAGAGAGGAATGTGGCTACACCTTC. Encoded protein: CASSREECGYTF.